A selection of T cell receptor beta chains follows, all from one sample in a study of blood T cell repertoires in COVID-19. Using immunoSEQ multiplex PCR, the repertoire was profiled, and TCRdb retains in-frame clones only, with some absent. The sample yields approximately 150,000 clones, 88% seen once. Sequenced: peripheral blood. These receptors all come from a woman aged 55-70 years with acute or convalescent COVID-19. CDR3s include the opening cysteine and the closing phenylalanine or tryptophan. A D gene is named only where the DNA matches it firmly. Not all rows give a size; the values are once, few, many and, for expanded clones, a class.

J gene: TRBJ1-1; clone size: -; D gene: -; V gene: TRBV6-1; CDR3 protein: CASSGARGIGNTEAFF; CDR3 DNA: TGTGCCAGCAGTGGTGCCAGGGGCATTGGGAACACTGAAGCTTTCTTT
J gene: TRBJ2-5; clone size: few; D gene: -; V gene: TRBV5-4; CDR3 protein: CASSVTGQETQYF; CDR3 DNA: TGTGCCAGCAGCGTTACAGGACAAGAGACCCAGTACTTC
J gene: TRBJ1-3; clone size: -; D gene: -; V gene: TRBV21-1; CDR3 protein: CASGPNRDRVNGSGNTIYF; CDR3 DNA: TGTGCCAGCGGTCCCAACCGGGACAGGGTAAATGGGTCTGGAAACACCATATATTTT
J gene: TRBJ1-3; clone size: -; D gene: -; V gene: TRBV15; CDR3 protein: CATSWDKTGNTIYF; CDR3 DNA: TGTGCCACCAGCTGGGACAAGACAGGAAACACCATATATTTT
J gene: TRBJ2-7; clone size: -; D gene: TRBD2; V gene: TRBV2; CDR3 protein: CASSEVPSSGGYEQYF; CDR3 DNA: TGTGCCAGCAGTGAAGTGCCGTCTAGCGGGGGATACGAGCAGTACTTC
J gene: TRBJ2-1; clone size: -; D gene: -; V gene: TRBV10-3; CDR3 protein: CAISPLTVNEQFF; CDR3 DNA: TGTGCCATCAGTCCTCTGACAGTCAATGAGCAGTTCTTC
J gene: TRBJ1-1; clone size: -; D gene: -; V gene: TRBV7-2; CDR3 protein: CASRTGGGMNTEAFF; CDR3 DNA: TGTGCCAGCCGCACCGGGGGAGGAATGAACACTGAAGCTTTCTTT
J gene: TRBJ2-7; clone size: few; D gene: -; V gene: TRBV19; CDR3 protein: CASSPSLDSTYEQYF; CDR3 DNA: TGTGCCAGTAGTCCGTCTTTGGACAGCACCTACGAGCAGTACTTC
J gene: TRBJ1-1; clone size: -; D gene: -; V gene: TRBV6-5; CDR3 protein: CATKKARGWNTEAFF; CDR3 DNA: TGTGCCACCAAAAAGGCACGGGGGTGGAACACTGAAGCTTTCTTT
J gene: TRBJ1-6; clone size: -; D gene: TRBD1; V gene: TRBV19; CDR3 protein: CASSIGQGANNSPLHF; CDR3 DNA: TGTGCCAGTAGTATCGGGCAGGGGGCAAATAATTCACCCCTCCACTTT
J gene: TRBJ2-7; clone size: -; D gene: TRBD1; V gene: TRBV5-8; CDR3 protein: CASSLRTGWYEQYF; CDR3 DNA: TGTGCCAGCAGCTTGAGGACAGGGTGGTACGAGCAGTACTTC
J gene: TRBJ2-1; clone size: -; D gene: TRBD1; V gene: TRBV7-2; CDR3 protein: CASSPRTGGSYNEQFF; CDR3 DNA: TGTGCCAGCAGCCCACGGACAGGGGGCTCCTACAATGAGCAGTTCTTC
J gene: TRBJ1-5; clone size: -; D gene: -; V gene: TRBV6-2/TRBV6-3; CDR3 protein: CASSPQGNQPQHF; CDR3 DNA: TGTGCCAGCAGCCCCCAGGGCAATCAGCCCCAGCATTTT
J gene: TRBJ1-4; clone size: -; D gene: -; V gene: TRBV3-1/TRBV3-2; CDR3 protein: CASSQDYEGRREKLFF; CDR3 DNA: TGTGCCAGCAGCCAAGATTACGAGGGTCGAAGGGAAAAACTGTTTTTT
J gene: TRBJ1-2; clone size: -; D gene: TRBD1; V gene: TRBV7-2; CDR3 protein: CASSTQGMGYTF; CDR3 DNA: TGTGCCAGCAGCACACAGGGGATGGGCTACACCTTC
J gene: TRBJ1-2; clone size: -; D gene: -; V gene: TRBV24-1; CDR3 protein: CATSDPSAGTNGYTF; CDR3 DNA: TGTGCCACCAGTGATCCCTCCGCGGGGACTAATGGCTACACCTTC
J gene: TRBJ2-2; clone size: -; D gene: TRBD1; V gene: TRBV7-3; CDR3 protein: CASSLDRGQTGELFF; CDR3 DNA: TGTGCCAGCAGTCTCGACAGGGGGCAAACCGGGGAGCTGTTTTTT
J gene: TRBJ2-3; clone size: once; D gene: -; V gene: TRBV30; CDR3 protein: CAWSVSADTQYF; CDR3 DNA: TGTGCCTGGAGTGTCTCAGCGGATACGCAGTATTTT
J gene: TRBJ2-1; clone size: -; D gene: TRBD2; V gene: TRBV9; CDR3 protein: CASSPPLALAGGPEQFF; CDR3 DNA: TGTGCCAGCAGCCCCCCCCTCGCTCTAGCGGGGGGGCCTGAGCAGTTCTTC
J gene: TRBJ1-5; clone size: once; D gene: -; V gene: TRBV7-2; CDR3 protein: CASSAPGQGNQPQHF; CDR3 DNA: TGTGCCAGCAGCGCCCCTGGGCAGGGGAATCAGCCCCAGCATTTT
J gene: TRBJ2-2; clone size: -; D gene: -; V gene: TRBV5-8; CDR3 protein: CASSRRTGELFF; CDR3 DNA: TGTGCCAGCAGCCGGAGGACCGGGGAGCTGTTTTTT
J gene: TRBJ2-1; clone size: -; D gene: TRBD1; V gene: TRBV4-2; CDR3 protein: CASSQANDGTGDYNEQFF; CDR3 DNA: TGTGCCAGCAGCCAGGCCAATGACGGGACAGGGGACTACAATGAGCAGTTCTTC
J gene: TRBJ2-7; clone size: once; D gene: -; V gene: TRBV29-1; CDR3 protein: CSVERDPGAHEQYF; CDR3 DNA: TGCAGCGTTGAAAGGGATCCAGGGGCTCACGAGCAGTACTTC
J gene: TRBJ2-7; clone size: -; D gene: TRBD2; V gene: TRBV6-5; CDR3 protein: CASSYSGLAGSYEQYF; CDR3 DNA: TGTGCCAGCAGTTACTCGGGACTAGCGGGATCCTACGAGCAGTACTTC
J gene: TRBJ2-1; clone size: -; D gene: -; V gene: TRBV4-3; CDR3 protein: CASSLSWGEVYNEQFF; CDR3 DNA: TGCGCCAGCAGCCTAAGCTGGGGGGAAGTCTACAATGAGCAGTTCTTC
J gene: TRBJ1-4; clone size: -; D gene: -; V gene: TRBV5-4; CDR3 protein: CASSFQGTNEKLFF; CDR3 DNA: TGTGCCAGCAGCTTTCAGGGAACTAATGAAAAACTGTTTTTT
J gene: TRBJ2-1; clone size: -; D gene: -; V gene: TRBV30; CDR3 protein: CAWSPISTGNEQFF; CDR3 DNA: TGTGCCTGGAGTCCAATTTCGACAGGCAATGAGCAGTTCTTC
J gene: TRBJ1-2; clone size: -; D gene: TRBD1; V gene: TRBV19; CDR3 protein: CASSKGGTESYGYTF; CDR3 DNA: TGTGCCAGTAGTAAAGGGGGGACAGAAAGTTATGGCTACACCTTC
J gene: TRBJ2-7; clone size: -; D gene: -; V gene: TRBV5-6; CDR3 protein: CASSRRSPYEQYF; CDR3 DNA: TGTGCCAGCAGCCGCCGAAGCCCCTACGAGCAGTACTTC
J gene: TRBJ1-3; clone size: few; D gene: TRBD1; V gene: TRBV5-1; CDR3 protein: CASSTGQVNSGNTIYF; CDR3 DNA: TGCGCCAGCAGCACCGGACAGGTGAACTCTGGAAACACCATATATTTT
J gene: TRBJ1-2; clone size: -; D gene: TRBD1; V gene: TRBV4-3; CDR3 protein: CASSQGTGRDYGYTF; CDR3 DNA: TGCGCCAGCAGCCAAGGGACAGGGAGAGACTATGGCTACACCTTC
J gene: TRBJ1-1; clone size: -; D gene: -; V gene: TRBV5-4; CDR3 protein: CASSLARGVYTEAFF; CDR3 DNA: TGTGCCAGCAGCTTGGCCAGGGGCGTATACACTGAAGCTTTCTTT
J gene: TRBJ1-2; clone size: -; D gene: TRBD1; V gene: TRBV11-2; CDR3 protein: CASSLEGETGRNGYTF; CDR3 DNA: TGTGCCAGCAGCTTAGAAGGGGAGACAGGGAGGAATGGCTACACCTTC
J gene: TRBJ1-4; clone size: -; D gene: TRBD1; V gene: TRBV30; CDR3 protein: CAWTNNRGSNEKLFF; CDR3 DNA: TGTGCCTGGACTAATAACAGGGGGAGTAATGAAAAACTGTTTTTT
J gene: TRBJ2-7; clone size: -; D gene: TRBD1; V gene: TRBV29-1; CDR3 protein: CSVGVTGVGEQYF; CDR3 DNA: TGCAGCGTTGGGGTGACAGGGGTCGGGGAGCAGTACTTC
J gene: TRBJ1-5; clone size: -; D gene: -; V gene: TRBV4-1; CDR3 protein: CASSQVPGIYQPQHF; CDR3 DNA: TGCGCCAGCAGCCAAGTCCCAGGGATTTATCAGCCCCAGCATTTT
J gene: TRBJ1-1; clone size: -; D gene: TRBD1; V gene: TRBV6-5; CDR3 protein: CASTGTGANTEAFF; CDR3 DNA: TGTGCCAGCACTGGGACAGGGGCAAACACTGAAGCTTTCTTT
J gene: TRBJ2-3; clone size: -; D gene: TRBD2; V gene: TRBV7-9; CDR3 protein: CASRAGGPYSSTDTQYF; CDR3 DNA: TGTGCCAGCAGAGCGGGGGGCCCGTATTCTAGCACAGATACGCAGTATTTT
J gene: TRBJ2-5; clone size: -; D gene: -; V gene: TRBV3-1/TRBV3-2; CDR3 protein: CASSQDITGNQETQYF; CDR3 DNA: TGTGCCAGCAGCCAAGATATAACAGGGAACCAGGAGACCCAGTACTTC
J gene: TRBJ1-2; clone size: -; D gene: -; V gene: TRBV10-3; CDR3 protein: CAISESGGNAAGYTF; CDR3 DNA: TGTGCCATCAGTGAGTCGGGAGGCAACGCTGCTGGCTACACCTTC
J gene: TRBJ2-4; clone size: -; D gene: TRBD2; V gene: TRBV14; CDR3 protein: CASSLAGGNIQYF; CDR3 DNA: TGTGCCAGCAGCTTAGCGGGGGGAAACATTCAGTACTTC
J gene: TRBJ2-5; clone size: few; D gene: -; V gene: TRBV13; CDR3 protein: CASSLGRSTQYF; CDR3 DNA: TGTGCCAGCAGCTTAGGCCGGTCGACCCAGTACTTC
J gene: TRBJ2-5; clone size: -; D gene: -; V gene: TRBV5-4; CDR3 protein: CASSAGSGPYQETQYF; CDR3 DNA: TGTGCCAGCAGTGCCGGAAGCGGGCCGTACCAAGAGACCCAGTACTTC
J gene: TRBJ2-3; clone size: few; D gene: TRBD1; V gene: TRBV7-2; CDR3 protein: CASSLETGQGAPDTQYF; CDR3 DNA: TGTGCCAGCAGCCTAGAGACCGGACAGGGGGCCCCAGATACGCAGTATTTT
J gene: TRBJ2-7; clone size: -; D gene: -; V gene: TRBV20-1; CDR3 protein: CSASSFYEQYF; CDR3 DNA: TGCAGTGCTAGCTCCTTTTACGAGCAGTACTTC
J gene: TRBJ1-1; clone size: -; D gene: TRBD1; V gene: TRBV19; CDR3 protein: CASSQRTGVNTEAFF; CDR3 DNA: TGTGCCAGTAGTCAGAGGACAGGGGTGAACACTGAAGCTTTCTTT
J gene: TRBJ2-1; clone size: few; D gene: TRBD2; V gene: TRBV13; CDR3 protein: CASSVPQGLAVNNEQFF; CDR3 DNA: TGTGCCAGCAGCGTACCCCAGGGACTAGCGGTAAACAATGAGCAGTTCTTC
J gene: TRBJ2-7; clone size: -; D gene: -; V gene: TRBV18; CDR3 protein: CASSPPDGVSYEQYF; CDR3 DNA: TGTGCCAGCTCACCACCGGACGGGGTCTCCTACGAGCAGTACTTC
J gene: TRBJ1-2; clone size: -; D gene: -; V gene: TRBV7-2; CDR3 protein: CASSQQGIGNYGYTF; CDR3 DNA: TGTGCCAGCAGCCAGCAGGGGATAGGGAACTATGGCTACACCTTC
J gene: TRBJ2-7; clone size: -; D gene: -; V gene: TRBV30; CDR3 protein: CAWDQSGTLSYEQYF; CDR3 DNA: TGTGCCTGGGACCAGTCCGGGACACTCTCCTACGAGCAGTACTTC
J gene: TRBJ1-3; clone size: -; D gene: TRBD1; V gene: TRBV11-2; CDR3 protein: CASSFETGVRNTIYF; CDR3 DNA: TGTGCCAGCAGCTTCGAGACAGGGGTTCGAAACACCATATATTTT
J gene: TRBJ1-1; clone size: -; D gene: TRBD1; V gene: TRBV7-9; CDR3 protein: CASSWDSTEAFF; CDR3 DNA: TGTGCCAGCAGCTGGGACAGCACTGAAGCTTTCTTT
J gene: TRBJ1-2; clone size: -; D gene: -; V gene: TRBV24-1; CDR3 protein: CATSDGWGLGGYTF; CDR3 DNA: TGTGCCACCAGTGATGGATGGGGGCTTGGCGGCTACACCTTC
J gene: TRBJ2-2; clone size: -; D gene: TRBD2; V gene: TRBV4-2; CDR3 protein: CASSRGGLAGANTGELFF; CDR3 DNA: TGTGCCAGCAGCCGGGGGGGGCTAGCGGGAGCGAACACCGGGGAGCTGTTTTTT